These 27 T cell receptor beta chains came from one sample sequenced in a study of monozygotic twins with inflammatory bowel disease. TCRdb reprocessed the 5' RACE reads, with one entry per CDR3 protein and no DNA. This repertoire includes approximately 160,000 distinct CDR3 sequences. Sequenced: blood. The source of these receptors is a human donor with ulcerative colitis or Crohn's disease, or a healthy co-twin of an affected twin (not recorded which).

V is TRBV2 and J is TRBJ2-1; TCRdb selects TRBD2, and the lack of DNA leaves this call unchecked. CDR1 and CDR2 from the germline V gene are SNHLY and FYNNEI. CDR3 size: 15 residues. The CDR3 region is CASSVAGGPGDEQFF.

V gene TRBV5-1 combines with J gene TRBJ1-5; the D call from TCRdb, TRBD1, cannot be confirmed without DNA. Per germline, CDR1 SGHRS and CDR2 YFSETQ. CDR3 length equals 13 residues. CDR3 region: CASSSGGGQPQHF.

The rearrangement uses TRBV5-6 and TRBJ2-1; TCRdb's D gene call, TRBD1, goes unchecked for lack of DNA. CDR1 SGHDT and CDR2 YYEEEE come from the germline V gene. The CDR3 has 12 residues. The chain's CDR3 is CASSLGQPEQFF.

The J gene is TRBJ2-3, the V gene TRBV7-2; with no DNA, the TCRdb D assignment of TRBD2 cannot be verified. Germline CDR1 is SGHTA and CDR2 is FQGNSA. The length of the CDR3 is 14 residues. The CDR3 protein is CASRHGGPGDTQYF.

The V gene is TRBV28, the J gene TRBJ2-6; TCRdb reports TRBD1, a call that lacks DNA to check it against. The germline V gene encodes CDR1 MDHEN and CDR2 SYDVKM. This CDR3 has 18 amino acids. CDR3 sequence: CASSAPIRQLAGANVLTF. Together with reference TRBV28 and TRBJ2-6, the CDR3 gives the full variable domain: DVKVTQSSRYLVKRTGEKVFLECVQDMDHENMFWYRQDPGLGLRLIYFSYDVKMKEKGDIPEGYSVSREKKERFSLILESASTNQTSMYLCASSAPIRQLAGANVLTFGAGSRLTVL.

V and J are TRBV18 and TRBJ2-7; no DNA is available, so the TRBD1 call from TCRdb remains unchecked. Per the germline V gene, CDR1 is KGHSH and CDR2 is LQKENI. This CDR3 is built from 13 residues. CDR3 amino acids: CASSRDSTYEQYF.

This chain uses TRBV13 with TRBJ1-2; TCRdb designates TRBD1, a call that cannot be tested without DNA. The CDR3 loop spans 13 amino acids. CDR1 is PRHDT, CDR2 FYEKMQ, per germline (reference sequence). CDR3 amino acids: CASSLSGLYGYTF.

CDR3 sequence: CASSLLGHLNTGELFF. V and J are TRBV5-1 and TRBJ2-2; TCRdb reports TRBD1, a call that lacks DNA to check it against. Germline CDR1 reads SGHRS; CDR2 reads YFSETQ. The CDR3 spans 16 residues.

The V gene is TRBV5-1, the J gene TRBJ2-1; TCRdb returns TRBD2, unconfirmable since there is no DNA. Germline loops: CDR1 SGHRS, CDR2 YFSETQ. There are 17 residues in the CDR3. The CDR3 loop is CASSPRKTSGRGNEQFF.

The chain recombines TRBV5-6 with TRBJ1-1; with no DNA, the TCRdb D assignment of TRBD1 cannot be verified. CDR1 SGHDT and CDR2 YYEEEE come from the germline V gene. The CDR3 loop spans 12 amino acids. The CDR3 sequence: CASSFDRSGTFF.

V gene TRBV6-2 or TRBV6-3 combines with J gene TRBJ1-3. From germline, CDR1 is MNHEY and CDR2 SVGEGT. CDR3 length equals 14 residues. CDR3 protein: CASSYVGVGNSIYF.

This rearrangement joins TRBV5-1 to TRBJ1-1. Germline CDR1 SGHRS, CDR2 YFSETQ. The CDR3 spans 14 residues. CDR3 protein: CASSLGRGRTEAFF.

The rearrangement uses TRBV5-1 and TRBJ2-5; the D call from TCRdb, TRBD1, cannot be confirmed without DNA. Germline V gene data show CDR1 as SGHRS and CDR2 as YFSETQ. This CDR3 is built from 14 residues. The CDR3 sequence is CASSLNDRGETQYF. Using reference TRBV5-1 and TRBJ2-5 for the parts outside the CDR3, the full variable domain is KAGVTQTPRYLIKTRGQQVTLSCSPISGHRSVSWYQQTPGQGLQFLFEYFSETQRNKGNFPGRFSGRQFSNSRSEMNVSTLELGDSALYLCASSLNDRGETQYFGPGTRLLVL.

V gene TRBV7-9 combines with J gene TRBJ1-1; TCRdb indicates TRBD1, and absent DNA this call remains unverified. Germline V CDR1 and CDR2: SEHNR, FQNEAQ (reference sequence). The CDR3 has 15 residues. The CDR3 sequence is CASSLKGARNTEAFF.

V gene TRBV6-5 combines with J gene TRBJ2-7. The CDR3 is 15 amino acids. The germline V gene has CDR1 MNHEY and CDR2 SVGAGI. This CDR3 reads CASSFPDRNPYEQYF.

This chain links TRBV6-5 with TRBJ2-7; TCRdb's D call, TRBD1, is unchecked because there is no DNA. The germline V gene encodes CDR1 MNHEY and CDR2 SVGAGI. The CDR3 consists of 14 residues. This CDR3 is CASSSHDPPNEQYF.

The rearrangement uses TRBV7-2 and TRBJ1-2. Looked up from germline, CDR1 is SGHTA and CDR2 is FQGNSA. CDR3 length equals 16 residues. The CDR3 is CASSFIGRKPAYGYTF.

This rearrangement joins TRBV30 to TRBJ1-6. CDR3 length: 12 residues. Germline values: CDR1 GTSNPN, CDR2 SVGIG (reference sequence). CDR3 loop: CAWRVRSSPLHF.

The chain has TRBV18 and TRBJ1-5; TCRdb names TRBD1, which stays unverified in the absence of DNA. Germline CDR1 reads KGHSH; CDR2 reads LQKENI. CDR3 length: 18 amino acids. CDR3: CASSPLPGQGVSNQPQHF.

The chain combines TRBV5-4 with TRBJ2-5. From germline, CDR1 is SGHNT and CDR2 YYREEE (reference sequence). The CDR3 is made up of 11 amino acids. The CDR3 sequence is CASSLDGTQYF.

CDR3 protein: CASSLGQKTQYF. The V call is TRBV28, the J call TRBJ2-5; TCRdb's D call, TRBD1, is unchecked because there is no DNA. The CDR3 loop spans 12 amino acids. CDR1 and CDR2 (germline): MDHEN, SYDVKM.

This chain joins TRBV5-1 and TRBJ1-6; TCRdb names TRBD1, which stays unverified in the absence of DNA. This CDR3 has 17 residues. Germline V gene data show CDR1 as SGHRS and CDR2 as YFSETQ. This CDR3 is CASSLANPTVNNSPLHF.

The chain has TRBV30 and TRBJ1-1. The CDR3 loop spans 16 amino acids. Germline CDR1 GTSNPN, CDR2 SVGIG (reference sequence). The CDR3 loop reads CACTSAEVTMNTEAFF. Variable domain in full (rest from reference TRBV30 and TRBJ1-1): SQTIHQWPATLVQPVGSPLSLECTVEGTSNPNLYWYRQAAGRGLQLLFYSVGIGQISSEVPQNLSASRPQDRQFILSSKKLLLSDSGFYLCACTSAEVTMNTEAFFGQGTRLTVV.

CDR3 sequence: CATSGLAGYEQYF. This sequence joins TRBV15 and TRBJ2-7; TCRdb picks TRBD2, but there is no DNA to check that call. CDR1 is LNHNV and CDR2 is YYDKDF in the germline V gene (reference sequence). This CDR3 comprises 13 residues.

The V gene is TRBV27, the J gene TRBJ2-7; TCRdb gives TRBD1 as the D gene, but with no DNA this cannot be confirmed. The CDR3 totals 15 residues. Germline V gives CDR1 MNHEY, CDR2 SMNVEV (reference sequence). The CDR3 spells CASSSRTGADREQYF.

CDR3: CASSVQGSSPLHF. This sequence joins TRBV9 and TRBJ1-6; TCRdb's D call, TRBD1, is unchecked because there is no DNA. Germline V gives CDR1 SGDLS, CDR2 YYNGEE. The CDR3 is made up of 13 amino acids.

This chain joins TRBV7-2 and TRBJ1-2. CDR1 and CDR2 from the germline V gene are SGHTA and FQGNSA. This CDR3 comprises 14 residues. Here the CDR3 reads CASSPSGPNYGYTF.